Listed below are T cell receptor beta chains from one sample, sequenced in a study of cytomegalovirus exposure and HLA in healthy donors. The protocol was immunoSEQ multiplex PCR, while the TCRdb copy is restricted to in-frame clones and leaves out a portion. The profile covers about 190,000 clones, with approximately 81% appearing a single time and less than 3% taken by the ten largest. Sequencing input: PBMCs. These receptor sequences come from a male donor in good health and CMV-seronegative. Both conserved end residues are part of each CDR3. D genes are given only for firm matches. Some rows mark clone size as missing; the rest say once, few, many or name a class of expanded clone.

d_call j_call v_call clone_size cdr3_aa cdr3_nt
NA TRBJ2-5 TRBV6-6 NA CASTLDRMGETQYF TGTGCCAGCACCCTAGACAGGATGGGGGAGACCCAGTACTTC
TRBD2 TRBJ2-7 TRBV5-6 NA CASSLEGLAGVYEQYF TGTGCCAGCAGCTTGGAGGGACTAGCGGGGGTCTACGAGCAGTACTTC
TRBD1 TRBJ2-7 TRBV28 NA CASSQGQGIYGQYF TGTGCCAGCAGTCAGGGACAGGGAATCTATGGGCAGTACTTC
NA TRBJ2-6 TRBV19 NA CASLRAAGTSGANVLTF TGTGCCAGTTTGAGGGCGGCGGGGACCTCTGGGGCCAACGTCCTGACTTTC
NA TRBJ2-7 TRBV7-8 NA CASSLVTGQHEQYF TGTGCCAGCAGCTTAGTCACAGGCCAGCACGAGCAGTACTTC
TRBD2 TRBJ2-1 TRBV6-1 NA CASSETGLAGGEEQFF TGTGCCAGCAGCGAAACGGGACTAGCGGGAGGGGAAGAGCAGTTCTTC
NA TRBJ2-1 TRBV5-1 NA CASSLTGPDYNEQFF TGCGCCAGCAGCTTGACAGGGCCGGACTACAATGAGCAGTTCTTC
NA TRBJ2-1 TRBV19 NA CASSIGDNRYNEQFF TGTGCCAGTAGTATTGGGGACAACCGCTACAATGAGCAGTTCTTC
TRBD1 TRBJ1-1 TRBV5-1 NA CASSLAGTGGPEAFF TGCGCCAGCAGCTTGGCCGGGACAGGGGGCCCTGAAGCTTTCTTT
NA TRBJ2-5 TRBV5-1 once CASSLAGVLANQETQYF TGCGCCAGCAGCTTGGCCGGGGTTCTAGCGAACCAAGAGACCCAGTACTTC
NA TRBJ1-1 TRBV9 NA CASSVGGRNTEAFF TGTGCCAGCAGCGTAGGAGGGCGGAACACTGAAGCTTTCTTT
TRBD1 TRBJ2-7 TRBV5-6 few CASSLKQGHYEQYF TGTGCCAGCAGCTTGAAACAGGGGCACTACGAGCAGTACTTC
TRBD2 TRBJ2-1 TRBV10-1 NA CARGTSGRARLF TGCGCCAGGGGGACTAGCGGGAGGGCGAGGCTCTTC
NA TRBJ1-5 TRBV19 NA CASSIVQGFQPQHF TGTGCCAGTAGTATAGTCCAGGGCTTTCAGCCCCAGCATTTT
NA TRBJ1-1 TRBV18 few CASSPRMDTEAFF TGTGCCAGCTCACCCAGAATGGACACTGAAGCTTTCTTT
TRBD2 TRBJ2-7 TRBV4-3 once CASSQDLLAGGSMNYEQYF TGCGCCAGCAGCCAAGATCTGCTAGCGGGAGGATCAATGAACTACGAGCAGTACTTC
NA TRBJ2-3 TRBV27 NA CATIKDSYSTDTQYF TGTGCCACCATAAAAGACAGTTATAGCACAGATACGCAGTATTTT
TRBD1 TRBJ2-7 TRBV18 NA CASSNPGFGTGLHEQYF TGTGCCAGTTCGAACCCTGGCTTCGGGACAGGGCTTCACGAGCAGTACTTC
TRBD1 TRBJ2-5 TRBV7-9 NA CASSGRQGGQETQYF TGTGCCAGCAGCGGTCGACAGGGTGGGCAAGAGACCCAGTACTTC
NA TRBJ2-1 TRBV9 NA CVSSVENGRLDEQFF TGTGTCAGCAGCGTAGAAAACGGCAGACTCGATGAGCAGTTCTTC
TRBD1 TRBJ1-2 TRBV6-5 NA CASLGGDRRLGYPF TGTGCCAGCCTTGGAGGGGACAGACGGTTAGGCTACCCCTTC
TRBD1 TRBJ1-3 TRBV30 NA CAWIPSPLQGAFGNTIYF TGTGCCTGGATCCCTTCCCCGTTACAGGGGGCATTTGGAAACACCATATATTTT
TRBD1 TRBJ2-1 TRBV9 once CASSGGTGEGHIEQFF TGTGCCAGCAGCGGAGGGACAGGGGAGGGCCACATTGAGCAGTTCTTC
TRBD1 TRBJ2-5 TRBV7-7 once CASSPGQVQETQYF TGTGCCAGCAGCCCTGGACAGGTCCAAGAGACCCAGTACTTC
TRBD1 TRBJ2-5 TRBV6-5 NA CASSRTGDQETQYF TGTGCCAGCAGTCGGACAGGCGATCAAGAGACCCAGTACTTC
NA TRBJ2-7 TRBV6-1 NA CASSEAGESYEQYF TGTGCCAGCAGTGAAGCGGGAGAATCCTACGAGCAGTACTTC
NA TRBJ2-5 TRBV28 NA CASSKLDNPETQYF TGTGCCAGCAGCAAATTGGACAATCCAGAGACCCAGTACTTC
NA TRBJ1-3 TRBV11-2 NA CASSTNGYSGNTIYF TGTGCCAGCAGCACGAACGGGTACTCTGGAAACACCATATATTTT
NA TRBJ1-1 TRBV25-1 NA CASSESRGNTEAFF TGTGCCAGCAGTGAGTCCCGGGGGAACACTGAAGCTTTCTTT
TRBD1 TRBJ1-1 TRBV7-3 NA CASSSVGGRDTEAFF TGTGCCAGCAGCTCCGTAGGGGGCAGGGACACTGAAGCTTTCTTT
NA TRBJ1-5 TRBV6-6 NA CASSPGWGRNQPQHF TGTGCCAGCAGCCCCGGGTGGGGGCGGAATCAGCCCCAGCATTTT
NA TRBJ1-4 TRBV19 NA CASSGGKANEKLFF TGTGCCAGTAGTGGCGGGAAGGCTAATGAAAAACTGTTTTTT
TRBD1 TRBJ1-6 TRBV5-1 NA CASSAGQGSRNSPLHF TGCGCCAGCAGCGCGGGACAGGGTTCTCGCAATTCACCCCTCCACTTT
TRBD1 TRBJ1-2 TRBV5-4 few CASSFSLGQIYGYTF TGTGCCAGCAGCTTTAGCCTGGGACAGATCTATGGCTACACCTTC
NA TRBJ2-1 TRBV7-3 NA CASRSRSYNEQFF TGTGCCAGCAGATCTAGATCCTACAATGAGCAGTTCTTC
TRBD1 TRBJ1-1 TRBV7-8 NA CASSFQGAGTEAFF TGTGCCAGCAGCTTCCAGGGGGCGGGGACTGAAGCTTTCTTT
TRBD2 TRBJ2-1 TRBV7-3 once CASSLRASGRSYNEQFF TGTGCCAGCAGCTTACGGGCTAGCGGGAGATCCTACAATGAGCAGTTCTTC
TRBD1 TRBJ2-3 TRBV28 NA CASSLVDRGYTQYF TGTGCCAGCAGTTTGGTGGACAGGGGTTATACGCAGTATTTT
NA TRBJ2-7 TRBV6-1 NA CATSPRDGYEQYF TGTGCCACCTCCCCGCGGGACGGCTACGAGCAGTACTTC
TRBD1 TRBJ1-1 TRBV9 NA CASSGTTQGAGTEAFF TGTGCCAGCAGCGGGACTACACAGGGGGCGGGCACTGAAGCTTTCTTT
TRBD2 TRBJ2-5 TRBV4-1 NA CASSQAGRGTSGSLWTQYF TGCGCCAGCAGCCAAGCAGGTCGCGGGACTAGCGGTTCGTTGTGGACCCAGTACTTC
TRBD1 TRBJ1-5 TRBV4-1 NA CASSQRDRGNQPQHF TGCGCCAGCAGCCAGAGGGACAGGGGGAATCAGCCCCAGCATTTT
TRBD2 TRBJ2-7 TRBV7-6 NA CASSFSGVLDEQYF TGTGCCAGCAGCTTTAGCGGGGTGTTGGACGAGCAGTACTTC
NA TRBJ2-5 TRBV7-2 NA CASSRQLQETQYF TGTGCCAGCAGCCGACAGCTCCAAGAGACCCAGTACTTC
NA TRBJ2-7 TRBV11-3 NA CASSFGSSYEQYF TGTGCCAGCAGCTTTGGGAGCTCCTACGAGCAGTACTTC
TRBD1 TRBJ2-1 TRBV6-5 NA CASSYLGTGAYNEQFF TGTGCCAGCAGTTACCTCGGGACAGGGGCCTACAATGAGCAGTTCTTC